This record looks at one TCR beta chain sequence and its context. This clonotype was detected many times. This clone's antigen is unknown. The sample holds no much larger clone one base away, and base qualities are not on file. Taken from cysteine to phenylalanine, the CDR3 has 14 residues. Only the CDR3 region is kept as DNA, spanning 42 bases read in frame from base 1. CDR1 and CDR2 are drawn from the germline V gene: MNHEY, SVGEGT. The germline V and J ends show losses of 6 bases and 6 bases respectively, and no gene match explains 6 bases of the junction. From the second PCR step on, the TCR alpha and beta chain libraries were amplified in separate reactions. To determine each donor's CMV status, fresh PBMCs were stimulated overnight with CMV viral lysate, and IFNgamma production from CD4+ T cells was then assessed. Using Miltenyi beads, CD4 T cells were first positively selected, and CD8 T cells were then positively selected from the CD4-negative fraction. Cells stained for CD3, CD4, CD8, CD45RA, CD27 and a live/dead dye were sorted on a BD Aria II into four subsets by CD45RA and CD27. A few healthy volunteers provided blood, and the blood of each volunteer was split into CD4 and CD8 T cells and then into four differentiation subsets. Around 130 ml of peripheral blood was taken from each donor, and PBMC were separated by density-gradient centrifugation on Ficoll-Paque PLUS. Sorted cells were lysed in RLT buffer, and RNA was extracted with a Qiagen RNeasy kit and stored at -80°C.

The sample comes from a study of naive and memory T cell subsets (dated 2017 in TCRdb). For the wider study: An open-source, UMI-based TCR alpha and beta sequencing pipeline was applied to sorted naive and memory peripheral blood T cell subsets. RNA was DNase-treated and reverse transcribed with TCR constant-region primers, mostly using SuperScript III. The functional CMV T cell responses agreed completely with IgG serology results.

Receptor libraries were prepared by UMI-ligation and nested PCR. The beta constant-region primer was an equimolar mix of two oligonucleotides covering both TRBC1 and TRBC2. A single-stranded oligonucleotide bearing the SP2 primer plus a 12-nucleotide UMI was ligated onto the 3' end of the cDNA by T4 RNA ligase 1. Four rounds of PCR, combining the SP2 primer with nested alpha and beta constant-region primers, were used to amplify the ligated cDNA. Incubation of the ligation reaction lasted roughly 18-25 hours at 16 degrees C. To avoid over-amplification, PCR2 was usually performed as a SYBR Green qPCR and halted once a predetermined threshold was reached. Apart from the first purification, every purification step used Agencourt AMPure XP magnetic beads. Libraries were quantified by Qubit and checked on a TapeStation, where a main peak was expected near 650 bp. Pooled libraries were sequenced on an Illumina MiSeq using v2 2x251 paired-end kits, and typically roughly 1-2.1 million reads were obtained per sample. Each sample was pooled at 3.5 to 4 nM, and about 5-8% PhiX was included to help cluster recognition. The study's own analysis went as follows. Decombinator assigned V and J genes to Demultiplexor-processed FASTQ reads by tag matching, allowing a single base-pair mismatch. By using UMIs, Collapsinator corrected both sequencing errors and the frequency errors caused by PCR heterogeneity. TCRs were translated and CDR3s were extracted from the conserved cysteine to the FGXG phenylalanine by CDR3Translator, with non-productive sequences being flagged. Gini, Shannon entropy and inverse Simpson indices were computed after subsampling the repertoires to the same number of UMI-defined TCRs. Within the linear range, a power law was fitted to clonotype abundance distributions using maximum likelihood. On one naive CD8 sample, the pipeline and MIGEC gave similar UMI counts, unique TCR numbers and clonal distributions. One analysis removed from the naive repertoire any naive TCRs that were also present in any memory subset from the same donor. Repertoires were searched for about 7,000 CMV-associated CDR3 sequences compiled from VDJdb and a published dataset. The public reads were reprocessed in TCRdb via fastp at Q25 and MiXCR, keeping in-frame beta chains. Records with the same CDR3 protein are collapsed into one entry carrying the most frequent genes and DNA. These V and J calls are TCRdb output, not the study's own analysis. This sample has around 160,000 distinct CDR3 sequences in its table, and over 15% of those were observed once. The ten largest clones represent 0.14% to 0.15% of the sample.

Points the paper makes about the study in general: Naive repertoires, especially CD8, contained a few larger clonotypes, possibly memory cells re-expressing CD45RA. A power law was followed by TCR abundance, with an exponent that differed between naive and memory subsets but was consistent across the three individuals. The repertoire findings for the naive and memory subsets could not be validated against a ground truth, as none was available. Following error correction, more than 90% of naive TCR sequences occurred only once, which made naive abundance distributions much steeper than those of memory subsets. RNA-based TCR counts may be affected by expression changes linked to T cell activation and differentiation. In both CD4 and CD8 cells, a rise in Gini index and a fall in Shannon and inverse Simpson diversity were observed from naive through CM, EM and EMRA. A clonotype was defined as a single alpha or beta chain sequence rather than as a paired alpha/beta receptor.

The chain uses TRBV6-2 or TRBV6-3 and TRBJ2-7; 12 of the junction bases match TRBD1. Source material: naive CD4+ T cells from blood. What this sample's cell subset or site label stands for: naive T cells, CD45RA high CD27+. This clonotype was obtained from a human donor in good health. The nucleotide sequence reads as follows: TGTGCCAGCAGCCACCGGGACAGGGGGCTCGAGCAGTACTTC. Translated, this gives CASSHRDRGLEQYF.